This T cell receptor (beta chain) was identified during a study of response to subunit inactivated influenza vaccine. Study-wide results and limits: The authors proposed limited new T cell recruitment per seasonal influenza vaccination.

This clonotype has more than one count but fewer than ten. Its specificity is not known. TCRdb called the RT-PCR reads again in MiXCR, with one record for every CDR3 protein. The data contain more than 200,000 distinct CDR3 sequences, over 9% of them seen just once; the ten biggest clones take up 7.5% to 10%. CDR3 size: 13 residues. Germline lookup yields CDR1 DFQATT and CDR2 SNEGSKA (reference sequence). The input for sequencing was non-naive T cells sorted from PBMCs, taken around 15 days before vaccination. The chain uses TRBV20-1 and TRBJ2-3, with TRBD2 as a possible D gene (6 bases). The clonotype comes from a man in his fifties or sixties who received an inactivated influenza vaccine. This CDR3 reads CRPGTRSTDTQYF. In DNA, the CDR3 is TGCAGGCCCGGGACTCGCAGCACAGATACGCAGTATTTT.